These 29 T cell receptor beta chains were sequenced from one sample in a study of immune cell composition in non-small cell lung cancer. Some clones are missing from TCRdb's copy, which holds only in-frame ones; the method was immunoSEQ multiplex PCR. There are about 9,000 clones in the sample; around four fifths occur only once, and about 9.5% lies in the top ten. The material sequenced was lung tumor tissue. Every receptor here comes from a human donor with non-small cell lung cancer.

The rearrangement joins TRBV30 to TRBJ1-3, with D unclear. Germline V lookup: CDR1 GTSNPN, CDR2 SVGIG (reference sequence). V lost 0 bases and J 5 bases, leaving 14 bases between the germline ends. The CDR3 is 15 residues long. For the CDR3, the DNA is TGTGCCTGGAGTGTAATTAGCGGATCGAGAAACACCATATATTTT. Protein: CAWSVISGSRNTIYF.

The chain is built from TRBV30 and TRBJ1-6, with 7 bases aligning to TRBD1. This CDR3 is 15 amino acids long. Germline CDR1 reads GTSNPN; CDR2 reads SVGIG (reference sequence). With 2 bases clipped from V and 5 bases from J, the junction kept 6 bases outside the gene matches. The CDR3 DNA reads TGTGCCTGGAGTTCCCCGGGACAGAATAATTCACCCCTCCACTTT. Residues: CAWSSPGQNNSPLHF.

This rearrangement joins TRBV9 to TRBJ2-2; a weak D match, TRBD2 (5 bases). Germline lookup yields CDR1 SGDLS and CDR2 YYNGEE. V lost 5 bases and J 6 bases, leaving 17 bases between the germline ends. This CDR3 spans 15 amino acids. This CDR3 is CASSAGGSFSGELFF. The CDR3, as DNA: TGTGCCAGCAGTGCTGGTGGGAGTTTTTCCGGGGAGCTGTTTTTT.

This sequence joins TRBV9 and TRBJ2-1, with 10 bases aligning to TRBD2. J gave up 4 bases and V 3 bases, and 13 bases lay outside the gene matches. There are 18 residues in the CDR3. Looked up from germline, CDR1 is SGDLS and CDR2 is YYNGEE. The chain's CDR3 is CASSAHSSSSGGYNEQFF. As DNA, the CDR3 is TGTGCCAGCAGCGCTCACTCATCTTCTAGCGGGGGTTACAATGAGCAGTTCTTC.

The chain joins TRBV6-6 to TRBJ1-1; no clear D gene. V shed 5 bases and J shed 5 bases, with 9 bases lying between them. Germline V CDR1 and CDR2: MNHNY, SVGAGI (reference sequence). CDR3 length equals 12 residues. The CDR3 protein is CASSDGRTEAFF. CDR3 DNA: TGTGCCAGCAGTGACGGACGTACTGAAGCTTTCTTT.

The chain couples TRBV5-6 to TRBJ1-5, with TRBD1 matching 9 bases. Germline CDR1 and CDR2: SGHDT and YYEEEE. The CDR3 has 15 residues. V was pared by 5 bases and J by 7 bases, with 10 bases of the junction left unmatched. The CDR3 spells CASSSTGGAWQPQHF. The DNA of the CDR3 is TGTGCCAGCAGTTCTACAGGGGGCGCGTGGCAGCCCCAGCATTTT.

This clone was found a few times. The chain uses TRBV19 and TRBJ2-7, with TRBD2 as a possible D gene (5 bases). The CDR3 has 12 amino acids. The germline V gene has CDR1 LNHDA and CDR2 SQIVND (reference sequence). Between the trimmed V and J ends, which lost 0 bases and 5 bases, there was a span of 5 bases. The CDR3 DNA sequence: TGTGCCAGTAGTATAGACGGGAACGAGCAGTACTTC. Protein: CASSIDGNEQYF.

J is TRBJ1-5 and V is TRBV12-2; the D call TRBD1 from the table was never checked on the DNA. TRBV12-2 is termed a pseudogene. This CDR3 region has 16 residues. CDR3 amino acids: CASRTHPQGTNQPQHF. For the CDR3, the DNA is TGTGCAAGTCGCACTCATCCTCAGGGCACCAATCAGCCCCAGCATTTT.

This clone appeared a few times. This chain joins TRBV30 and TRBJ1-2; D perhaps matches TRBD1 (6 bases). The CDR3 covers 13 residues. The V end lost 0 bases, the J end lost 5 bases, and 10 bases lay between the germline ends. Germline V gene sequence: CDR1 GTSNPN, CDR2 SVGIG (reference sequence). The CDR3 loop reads CAWSVGTRYGYTF. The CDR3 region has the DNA TGTGCCTGGAGTGTTGGGACACGTTATGGCTACACCTTC.

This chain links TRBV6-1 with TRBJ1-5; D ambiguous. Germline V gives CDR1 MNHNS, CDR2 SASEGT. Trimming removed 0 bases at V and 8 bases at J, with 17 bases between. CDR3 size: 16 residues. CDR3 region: CASSEAASAGAKPQHF. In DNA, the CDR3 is TGTGCCAGCAGTGAAGCCGCATCGGCAGGTGCAAAGCCCCAGCATTTT.

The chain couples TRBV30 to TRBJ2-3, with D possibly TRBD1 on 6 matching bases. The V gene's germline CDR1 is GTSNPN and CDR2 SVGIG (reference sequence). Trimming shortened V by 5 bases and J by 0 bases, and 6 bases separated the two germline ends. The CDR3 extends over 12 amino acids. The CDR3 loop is CAWDRSTDTQYF. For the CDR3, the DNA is TGTGCCTGGGACAGGAGCACAGATACGCAGTATTTT.

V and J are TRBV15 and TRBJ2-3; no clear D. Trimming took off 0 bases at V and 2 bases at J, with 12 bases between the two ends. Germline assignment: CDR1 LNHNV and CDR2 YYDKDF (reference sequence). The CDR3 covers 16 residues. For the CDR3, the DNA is TGTGCCACCAGCAGAGATCCACGTGGGCCCACAGATACGCAGTATTTT. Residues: CATSRDPRGPTDTQYF. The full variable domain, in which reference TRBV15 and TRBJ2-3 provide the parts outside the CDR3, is DAMVIQNPRYQVTQFGKPVTLSCSQTLNHNVMYWYQQKSSQAPKLLFHYYDKDFNNEADTPDNFQSRRPNTSFCFLDIRSPGLGDTAMYLCATSRDPRGPTDTQYFGPGTRLTVL.

The CDR3 here is CASSLSGGPGDTQYF. As DNA, the CDR3 is TGTGCCAGCAGTTTGAGCGGGGGCCCAGGGGATACGCAGTATTTT. The chain carries TRBV5-4 and TRBJ2-3; 8 bases fit TRBD2. Per germline, CDR1 SGHNT and CDR2 YYREEE (reference sequence). Unmatched junction bases numbered 11, after V lost 5 bases and J lost 6 bases. The CDR3 consists of 15 residues.

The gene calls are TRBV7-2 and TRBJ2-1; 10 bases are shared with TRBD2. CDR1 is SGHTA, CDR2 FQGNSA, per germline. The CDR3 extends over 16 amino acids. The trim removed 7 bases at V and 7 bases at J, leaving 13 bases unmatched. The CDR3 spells CASTGGGGLASNEQFF. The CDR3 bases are TGTGCCAGCACGGGGGGCGGGGGACTAGCGTCAAATGAGCAGTTCTTC.

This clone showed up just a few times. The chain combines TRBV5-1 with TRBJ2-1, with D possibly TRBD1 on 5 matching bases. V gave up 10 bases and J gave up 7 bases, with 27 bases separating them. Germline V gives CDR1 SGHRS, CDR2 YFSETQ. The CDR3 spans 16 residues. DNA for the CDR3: TGCGCCGCTCCGCCGTGGGCAGAAAAGGGGAAGAATGAGCAGTTCTTC. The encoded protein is CAAPPWAEKGKNEQFF.

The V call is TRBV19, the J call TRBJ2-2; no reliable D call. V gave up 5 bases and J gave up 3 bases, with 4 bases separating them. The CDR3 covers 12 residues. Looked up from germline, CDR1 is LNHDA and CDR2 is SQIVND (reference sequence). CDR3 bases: TGTGCCAGTAGTGTCCACACCGGGGAGCTGTTTTTT. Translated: CASSVHTGELFF. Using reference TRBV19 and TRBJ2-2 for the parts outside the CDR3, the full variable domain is DGGITQSPKYLFRKEGQNVTLSCEQNLNHDAMYWYRQDPGQGLRLIYYSQIVNDFQKGDIAEGYSVSREKKESFPLTVTSAQKNPTAFYLCASSVHTGELFFGEGSRLTVL.

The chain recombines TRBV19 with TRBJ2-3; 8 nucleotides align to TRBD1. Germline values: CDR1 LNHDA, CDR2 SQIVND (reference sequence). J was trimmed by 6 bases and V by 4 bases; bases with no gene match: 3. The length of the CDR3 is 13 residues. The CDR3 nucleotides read TGTGCCAGTAGTAACAACAGGGGGGATACGCAGTATTTT. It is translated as CASSNNRGDTQYF.

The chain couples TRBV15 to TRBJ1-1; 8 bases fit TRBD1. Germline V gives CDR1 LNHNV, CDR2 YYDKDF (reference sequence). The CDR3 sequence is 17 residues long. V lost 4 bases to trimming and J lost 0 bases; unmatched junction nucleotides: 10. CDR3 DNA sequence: TGTGCCACCAGCACCCGGGACAGGTTTTTTCTGAACACTGAAGCTTTCTTT. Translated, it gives CATSTRDRFFLNTEAFF.

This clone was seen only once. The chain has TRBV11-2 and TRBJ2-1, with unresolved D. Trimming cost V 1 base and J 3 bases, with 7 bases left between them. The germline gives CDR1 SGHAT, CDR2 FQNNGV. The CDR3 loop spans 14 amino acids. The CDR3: CASSLVELYNEQFF. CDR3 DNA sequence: TGTGCCAGCAGCTTAGTTGAACTCTACAATGAGCAGTTCTTC.

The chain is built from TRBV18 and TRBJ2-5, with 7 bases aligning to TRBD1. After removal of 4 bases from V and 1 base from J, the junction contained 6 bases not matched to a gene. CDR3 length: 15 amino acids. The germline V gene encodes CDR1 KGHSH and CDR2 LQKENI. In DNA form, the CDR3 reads TGTGCCAGCTCACGAGGACAGGCGCCCCAAGAGACCCAGTACTTC. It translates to CASSRGQAPQETQYF. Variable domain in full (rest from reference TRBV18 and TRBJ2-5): NAGVMQNPRHLVRRRGQEARLRCSPMKGHSHVYWYRQLPEEGLKFMVYLQKENIIDESGMPKERFSAEFPKEGPSILRIQQVVRGDSAAYFCASSRGQAPQETQYFGPGTRLLVL.

In DNA form, the CDR3 reads TGTGCCAGCAGGGGACAATGGGTGAACACTGAAGCTTTCTTT. This gives the protein CASRGQWVNTEAFF. V gene TRBV6-5 combines with J gene TRBJ1-1; possible D gene TRBD1, 6 bases. CDR3 length: 14 amino acids. Germline CDR1 is MNHEY and CDR2 is SVGAGI. V was pared by 6 bases and J by 0 bases, with 11 bases between.

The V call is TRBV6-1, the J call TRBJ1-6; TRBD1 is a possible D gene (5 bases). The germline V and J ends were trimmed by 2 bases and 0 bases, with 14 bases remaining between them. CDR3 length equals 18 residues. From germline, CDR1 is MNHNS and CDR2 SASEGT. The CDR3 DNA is TGTGCCAGCAGTGAAATAGGACAAAAGAGCTCCTATAATTCACCCCTCCACTTT. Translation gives CASSEIGQKSSYNSPLHF.

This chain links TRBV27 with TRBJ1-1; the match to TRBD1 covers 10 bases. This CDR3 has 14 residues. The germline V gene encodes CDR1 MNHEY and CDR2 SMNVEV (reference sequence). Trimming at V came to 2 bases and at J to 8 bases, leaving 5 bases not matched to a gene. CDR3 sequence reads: CASSLQGTGAEAFF. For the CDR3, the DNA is TGTGCCAGCAGTTTACAGGGGACAGGGGCCGAAGCTTTCTTT.

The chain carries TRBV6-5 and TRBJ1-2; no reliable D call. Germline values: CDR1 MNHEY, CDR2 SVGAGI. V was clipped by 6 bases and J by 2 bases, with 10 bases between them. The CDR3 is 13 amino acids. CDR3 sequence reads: CASSSLSNYGYTF. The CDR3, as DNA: TGTGCCAGCAGCAGCCTCTCAAACTATGGCTACACCTTC.

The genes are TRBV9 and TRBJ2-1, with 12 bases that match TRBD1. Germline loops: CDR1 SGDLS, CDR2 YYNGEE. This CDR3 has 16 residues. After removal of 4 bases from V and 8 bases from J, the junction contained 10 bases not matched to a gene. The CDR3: CASSRAGTGGVYEQFF. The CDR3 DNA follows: TGTGCCAGCAGCAGGGCAGGGACAGGGGGCGTATATGAGCAGTTCTTC.

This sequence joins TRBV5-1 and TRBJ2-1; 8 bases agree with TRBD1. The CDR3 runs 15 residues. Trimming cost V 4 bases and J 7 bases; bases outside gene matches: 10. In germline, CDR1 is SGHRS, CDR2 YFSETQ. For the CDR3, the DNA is TGCGCCAGCAGCGGAGGACAGGGATTTAGGAATGAGCAGTTCTTC. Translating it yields CASSGGQGFRNEQFF.

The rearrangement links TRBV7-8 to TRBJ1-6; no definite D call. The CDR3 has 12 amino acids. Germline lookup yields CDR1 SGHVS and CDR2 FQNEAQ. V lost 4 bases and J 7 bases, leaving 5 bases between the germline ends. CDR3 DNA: TGTGCCAGCAGCTCGGAGAATTCACCCCTCCACTTT. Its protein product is CASSSENSPLHF.

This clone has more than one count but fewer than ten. DNA for the CDR3: TGTGCCAGCAGCTTACCCCGGGACAGGGGGTTATCGTACGATGGCTATGGCTACACCTTC. Protein: CASSLPRDRGLSYDGYGYTF. The J gene is TRBJ1-2, the V gene TRBV7-8; 11 nucleotides align to TRBD1. V lost 2 bases and J lost 4; bases outside the gene matches: 18. CDR1 is SGHVS and CDR2 is FQNEAQ in the germline V gene. The CDR3 sequence is 20 residues long.

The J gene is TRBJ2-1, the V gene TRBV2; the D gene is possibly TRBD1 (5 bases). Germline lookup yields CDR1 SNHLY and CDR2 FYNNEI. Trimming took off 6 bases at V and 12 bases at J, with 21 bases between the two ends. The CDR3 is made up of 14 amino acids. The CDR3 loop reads CASRMVSQERGQFF. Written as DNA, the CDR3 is TGTGCCAGCAGGATGGTATCACAGGAGAGAGGGCAGTTCTTC.